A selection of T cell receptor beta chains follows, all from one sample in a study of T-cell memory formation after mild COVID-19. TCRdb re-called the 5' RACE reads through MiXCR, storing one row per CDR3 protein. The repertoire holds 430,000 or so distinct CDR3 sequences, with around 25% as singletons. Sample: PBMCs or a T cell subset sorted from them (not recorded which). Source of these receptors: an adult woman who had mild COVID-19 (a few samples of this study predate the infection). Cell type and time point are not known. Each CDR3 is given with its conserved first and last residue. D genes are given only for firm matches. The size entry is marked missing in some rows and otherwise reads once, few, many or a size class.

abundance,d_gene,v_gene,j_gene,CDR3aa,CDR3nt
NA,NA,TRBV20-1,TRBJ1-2,CSALIQRRGYGYTF,TGCAGTGCTTTAATTCAACGCAGGGGATATGGCTACACCTTC
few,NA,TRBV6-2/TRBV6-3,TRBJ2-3,CAIPRRLYTDTQYF,TGTGCCATTCCCAGAAGACTTTACACAGATACGCAGTATTTT
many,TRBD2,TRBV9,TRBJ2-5,CASSVGAGAGETQYF,TGTGCCAGCAGCGTGGGAGCGGGAGCGGGTGAGACCCAGTACTTC
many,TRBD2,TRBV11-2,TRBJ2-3,CASSLSGVPHTQYF,TGTGCCAGCAGCCTTAGCGGGGTTCCCCATACGCAGTATTTT
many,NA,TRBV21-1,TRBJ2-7,CASCRAAYEQYF,TGTGCCAGCTGCCGGGCCGCCTACGAGCAGTACTTC
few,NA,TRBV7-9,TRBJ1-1,CASSFSFHEDTEAFF,TGTGCCAGCAGCTTTTCCTTTCATGAGGACACTGAAGCTTTCTTT
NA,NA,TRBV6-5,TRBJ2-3,CASSYGTSSTDTQYF,TGTGCCAGCAGTTACGGAACCTCTAGCACAGATACGCAGTATTTT
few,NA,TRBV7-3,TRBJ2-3,CASSFDLTGTDTQYF,TGTGCCAGCAGCTTCGACCTAACAGGGACAGATACGCAGTATTTT
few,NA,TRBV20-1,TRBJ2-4,CSARDREGIQYF,TGCAGTGCTAGGGACAGAGAGGGCATTCAGTACTTC
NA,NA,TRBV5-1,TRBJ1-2,CASSLAPQGGRGYTF,TGCGCCAGCAGCTTGGCCCCCCAGGGTGGTCGGGGCTACACCTTC
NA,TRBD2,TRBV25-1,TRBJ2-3,CASSEVRREGPPQPTDTQYF,TGTGCCAGCAGTGAAGTGCGGCGGGAGGGCCCCCCCCAACCCACAGATACGCAGTATTTT
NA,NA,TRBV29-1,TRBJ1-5,CSVDQGADQPQHF,TGCAGCGTTGACCAGGGAGCCGATCAGCCCCAGCATTTT
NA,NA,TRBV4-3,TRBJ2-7,CASSQEGRGGYEQYF,TGCGCCAGCAGCCAAGAGGGCAGGGGAGGTTACGAGCAGTACTTC
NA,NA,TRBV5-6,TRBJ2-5,CASSKLSDSPGRAQYF,TGTGCCAGCAGCAAGCTCTCGGACAGTCCAGGAAGGGCCCAGTACTTC
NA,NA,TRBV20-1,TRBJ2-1,CSAMRGYDNEQFF,TGCAGTGCTATGAGAGGATACGACAATGAGCAGTTCTTC
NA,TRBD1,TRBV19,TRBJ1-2,CASSPGGMESSYGYTF,TGTGCCAGTAGTCCAGGGGGGATGGAGTCCTCCTATGGCTACACCTTC
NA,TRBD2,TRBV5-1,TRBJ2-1,CASSQGLAGGKYNEQFF,TGCGCCAGCAGCCAGGGACTAGCGGGAGGGAAATACAATGAGCAGTTCTTC
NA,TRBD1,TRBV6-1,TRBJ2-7,CASRTHQGAGPYEQYF,TGTGCCAGCAGGACACATCAGGGGGCTGGACCCTACGAGCAGTACTTC